This T cell receptor (beta chain) was sequenced in a study of shared clonotypes between healthy human individuals. TCRdb's copy holds only in-frame clones and misses some; the assay was immunoSEQ multiplex PCR. The sample contains fewer than 600,000 clones, about four fifths of which appear only once. Trimming removed 3 bases at V and 4 bases at J, with 9 bases between. The length of the CDR3 is 13 residues. CDR1 GTSNPN and CDR2 SVGIG come from the germline V gene (reference sequence). The source of this sequence is a woman in her forties in good health. Some clones in this sample may be carry-over from other donors' samples. The sequencing input was PBMCs. This rearrangement joins TRBV30 to TRBJ2-2; D not certain. CDR3 DNA: TGTGCCTGGAGCCCGACGCGCACCGGGGAGCTGTTTTTT. Its protein product is CAWSPTRTGELFF.